The rows below give T cell receptor beta chains drawn from one sample of a study of Graves' ophthalmopathy and Graves' hyperthyroidism. TCRdb recomputed calls from the multiplex PCR reads with MiXCR, one row per CDR3 protein. The table has about 700,000 distinct CDR3 sequences, about 44% seen once; the top ten hold 44%. The sequencing sample was made of peripheral blood. The source of these receptors is an adult man with Graves' ophthalmopathy. The CDR3 runs from the conserved cysteine through the conserved F or W. D genes are given only for firm matches. Only part of the rows carry a size: once, few, many, or a class if the clone is expanded.

>TRBV15|many|.|TRBJ2-5
CATSRDHLEGVDKTQYF
TGTGCCACCAGCAGAGACCACTTAGAAGGAGTGGATAAGACCCAGTACTTC
>TRBV10-3|.|.|TRBJ1-1
CTSSRSAGGEAFF
TGTACCAGCAGCCGGAGTGCGGGCGGTGAAGCTTTCTTT
>TRBV2|.|TRBD1|TRBJ2-5
CASSLSRGLVETQYF
TGTGCCAGCAGTTTAAGCAGGGGGCTAGTCGAGACCCAGTACTTC
>TRBV29-1|many|TRBD1|TRBJ1-2
CSVATGDYGYTF
TGCAGCGTCGCCACAGGGGACTATGGCTACACCTTC
>TRBV15|.|.|TRBJ2-3
CATSRINTDTQYF
TGTGCCACCAGCAGAATCAACACAGATACGCAGTATTTT
>TRBV7-9|.|.|TRBJ2-5
CASTLNEGAETQYF
TGTGCCAGCACCCTCAACGAAGGAGCCGAGACCCAGTACTTC
>TRBV6-5|many|.|TRBJ1-1
CASSYGGGTEAFF
TGTGCCAGCAGTTACGGCGGGGGAACTGAAGCTTTCTTT
>TRBV7-2|.|.|TRBJ1-3
CASSIGRGGGNTIYF
TGTGCCAGCAGCATAGGCAGGGGTGGCGGAAACACCATATATTTT
>TRBV7-2|.|.|TRBJ1-6
CASSLGGWDSPLHF
TGTGCCAGCAGCCTAGGGGGATGGGATTCACCCCTCCACTTT
>TRBV25-1|once|TRBD1|TRBJ1-2
CASSEPLGQAVSGYTF
TGTGCCAGCAGTGAACCCTTAGGACAGGCGGTTAGCGGCTACACCTTC
>TRBV14|many|.|TRBJ1-1
CASSRSLRMNTEAFF
TGTGCCAGCAGCCGATCCTTACGAATGAACACTGAAGCTTTCTTT
>TRBV5-1|.|TRBD1|TRBJ1-3
CASSYSGTGDSGNTIYF
TGCGCCAGCAGCTATTCCGGGACAGGCGACTCTGGAAACACCATATATTTT
>TRBV10-1|many|TRBD2|TRBJ2-5
CASSESSWEGETQYF
TGCGCCAGCAGTGAGTCGTCGTGGGAGGGAGAGACCCAGTACTTC
>TRBV2|few|.|TRBJ1-4
CASSPTGTRSEKLFF
TGTGCCAGCAGCCCCACCGGGACGAGATCTGAAAAACTGTTTTTT
>TRBV10-3|.|.|TRBJ1-3
CASLRGEGNTIYF
TGTGCCAGCCTTCGGGGGGAGGGAAACACCATATATTTT
>TRBV29-1|few|.|TRBJ1-5
CSVVENSNQPQHF
TGCAGCGTTGTCGAAAATAGCAATCAGCCCCAGCATTTT
>TRBV25-1|many|.|TRBJ2-3
CASSDRGDTQYF
TGTGCCAGCAGTGATCGAGGGGATACGCAGTATTTT
>TRBV19|many|TRBD1|TRBJ2-7
CASSTTGGTNEQYF
TGTGCCAGTAGTACGACAGGGGGAACGAACGAGCAGTACTTC
>TRBV7-2|few|TRBD1|TRBJ1-1
CASSMGQGVPEAFF
TGTGCCAGCAGCATGGGACAGGGGGTCCCTGAAGCTTTCTTT
>TRBV10-1|.|.|TRBJ2-5
CASSPGGGNQETQYF
TGCGCCAGCTCCCCCGGAGGGGGGAACCAAGAGACCCAGTACTTC
>TRBV5-1|few|.|TRBJ2-5
CASSADPASETQYF
TGCGCCAGCAGCGCCGATCCGGCGTCGGAGACCCAGTACTTC
>TRBV15|many|.|TRBJ1-2
CATSRDTDRPYGYTF
TGTGCCACCAGCAGAGATACAGACCGCCCCTATGGCTACACCTTC
>TRBV25-1|.|TRBD1|TRBJ1-4
CASSKGQGSNEKLFF
TGTGCCAGCAGTAAAGGACAGGGCAGTAATGAAAAACTGTTTTTT
>TRBV19|few|.|TRBJ2-2
CASSVDRSTGELFF
TGTGCCAGTAGTGTCGACAGGTCCACCGGGGAGCTGTTTTTT
>TRBV10-3|.|.|TRBJ1-2
CAIRHPSGKNSYGYTF
TGTGCCATCAGGCACCCCTCGGGGAAAAATAGCTATGGCTACACCTTC
>TRBV29-1|many|.|TRBJ1-2
CSVWTRGDYGYTF
TGCAGCGTTTGGACAAGGGGCGACTATGGCTACACCTTC
>TRBV29-1|once|.|TRBJ1-1
CSYGPTNTEAFF
TGCAGCTACGGACCTACGAACACTGAAGCTTTCTTT
>TRBV29-1|many|TRBD1|TRBJ1-2
CSCLGDRGTNYGYTF
TGCAGCTGTCTGGGGGACAGGGGGACTAACTATGGCTACACCTTC
>TRBV5-1|many|TRBD2|TRBJ2-7
CASSLIASGSSEQYF
TGCGCCAGCAGCTTGATAGCTAGCGGGAGTAGCGAGCAGTACTTC
>TRBV7-2|few|.|TRBJ2-5
CASSLRGSETQYF
TGTGCCAGCAGCTTAAGGGGCAGCGAGACCCAGTACTTC
>TRBV2|many|.|TRBJ2-7
CASSEAGGVFYF
TGTGCCAGCAGTGAAGCTGGGGGAGTTTTTTACTTC
>TRBV19|few|.|TRBJ2-7
CASSINWAGRTYEQYF
TGTGCCAGTAGTATAAATTGGGCAGGGCGGACCTACGAGCAGTACTTC
>TRBV7-8|.|.|TRBJ1-1
CASSPPGGSAEAFF
TGTGCCAGCAGCCCCCCCGGGGGTTCCGCTGAAGCTTTCTTT
>TRBV5-6|.|.|TRBJ2-5
CATHGETQYF
TGTGCCACCCATGGGGAGACCCAGTACTTC
>TRBV7-9|.|.|TRBJ2-5
CASSQDTGMYQETQYF
TGTGCCAGCAGCCAAGACACAGGAATGTACCAAGAGACCCAGTACTTC
>TRBV7-9|.|.|TRBJ1-2
CTSSEGNLIYGYTF
TGTACCAGCAGTGAAGGGAACCTGATCTATGGCTACACCTTC
>TRBV10-3|.|.|TRBJ2-3
CAISPVRGRGDTQYF
TGTGCCATCAGTCCCGTCCGGGGTCGCGGTGATACGCAGTATTTT
>TRBV6-1|.|.|TRBJ2-7
CASNTHPDTTYEQYF
TGTGCCAGCAACACCCACCCGGACACGACCTACGAGCAGTACTTC
>TRBV9|many|.|TRBJ1-1
CASSPGSFEGTEAFF
TGTGCCAGCAGCCCCGGGAGTTTTGAGGGCACTGAAGCTTTCTTT
>TRBV10-3|many|.|TRBJ2-6
CAISFGLIASGANVLTF
TGTGCCATCAGTTTTGGACTTATAGCCTCTGGGGCCAACGTCCTGACTTTC
>TRBV29-1|.|TRBD1|TRBJ1-2
CSASSPRTGGYTF
TGCAGCGCCAGCAGCCCTAGGACAGGAGGCTACACCTTC
>TRBV11-2|.|.|TRBJ2-7
CASSPRGLTSYEQYF
TGTGCCAGCAGCCCCCGTGGACTGACTAGCTACGAGCAGTACTTC
>TRBV5-8|.|.|TRBJ2-2
CASSALTGELFF
TGTGCCAGCAGCGCATTGACAGGGGAGCTGTTTTTT
>TRBV10-1|.|TRBD1|TRBJ2-7
CASSESTFGTGAPYEQYF
TGCGCCAGCAGTGAGTCCACCTTTGGGACAGGGGCCCCCTACGAGCAGTACTTC
>TRBV14|.|.|TRBJ2-5
CASSQARTSTNRQETQYF
TGTGCCAGCAGCCAAGCCAGGACCTCGACTAATCGCCAAGAGACCCAGTACTTC
>TRBV11-1|.|TRBD2|TRBJ2-3
CASSLPAGVHTDTQYF
TGTGCCAGCAGCTTACCCGCGGGAGTCCACACAGATACGCAGTATTTT